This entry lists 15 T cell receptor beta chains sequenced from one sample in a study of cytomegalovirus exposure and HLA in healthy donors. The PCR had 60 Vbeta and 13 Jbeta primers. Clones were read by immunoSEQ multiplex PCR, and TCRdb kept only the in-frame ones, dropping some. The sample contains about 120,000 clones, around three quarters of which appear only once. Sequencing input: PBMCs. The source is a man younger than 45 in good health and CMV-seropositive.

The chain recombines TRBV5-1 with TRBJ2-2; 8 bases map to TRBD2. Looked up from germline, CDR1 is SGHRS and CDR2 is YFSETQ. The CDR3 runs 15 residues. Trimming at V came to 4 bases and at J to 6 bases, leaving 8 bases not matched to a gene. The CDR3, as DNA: TGCGCCAGCAGCCGAAGCAGGACTAGCCCCGGGGAGCTGTTTTTT. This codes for CASSRSRTSPGELFF.

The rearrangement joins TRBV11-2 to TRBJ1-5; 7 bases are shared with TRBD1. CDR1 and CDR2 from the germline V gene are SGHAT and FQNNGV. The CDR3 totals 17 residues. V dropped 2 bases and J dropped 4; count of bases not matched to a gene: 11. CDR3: CASSLSLVRGRNQPQHF. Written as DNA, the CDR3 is TGTGCCAGCAGCTTATCTCTGGTTAGGGGGCGAAATCAGCCCCAGCATTTT.

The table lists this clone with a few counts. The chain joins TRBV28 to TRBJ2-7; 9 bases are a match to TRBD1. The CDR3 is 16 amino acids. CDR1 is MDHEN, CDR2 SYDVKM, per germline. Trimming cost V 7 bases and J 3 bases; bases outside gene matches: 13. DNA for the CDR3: TGTGCCAGCACTCGAACAGGGGGCCAGATGGTCTACGAGCAGTACTTC. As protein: CASTRTGGQMVYEQYF.

CDR3 coding DNA: TGTGCCAGCAGCGGACAACGAATCTACGAGCAGTACTTC. Its translation: CASSGQRIYEQYF. The chain combines TRBV6-5 with TRBJ2-7; perhaps TRBD1 as D (5 bases). V gave up 6 bases and J gave up 3 bases, with 12 bases separating them. The V gene's germline CDR1 is MNHEY and CDR2 SVGAGI. The CDR3 spans 13 residues.

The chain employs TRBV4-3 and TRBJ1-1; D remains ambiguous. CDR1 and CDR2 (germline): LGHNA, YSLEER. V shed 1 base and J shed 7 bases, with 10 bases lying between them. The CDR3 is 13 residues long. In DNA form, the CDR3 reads TGCGCCAGCAGCCAAGGGTCGGCGGGTGAAGCTTTCTTT. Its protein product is CASSQGSAGEAFF.

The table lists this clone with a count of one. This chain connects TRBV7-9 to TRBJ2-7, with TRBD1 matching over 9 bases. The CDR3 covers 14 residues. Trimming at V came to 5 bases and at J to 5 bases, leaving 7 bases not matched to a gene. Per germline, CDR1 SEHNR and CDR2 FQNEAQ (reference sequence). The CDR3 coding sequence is TGTGCCAGCAGCACGGGACAGGGAGCCCACGAGCAGTACTTC. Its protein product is CASSTGQGAHEQYF.

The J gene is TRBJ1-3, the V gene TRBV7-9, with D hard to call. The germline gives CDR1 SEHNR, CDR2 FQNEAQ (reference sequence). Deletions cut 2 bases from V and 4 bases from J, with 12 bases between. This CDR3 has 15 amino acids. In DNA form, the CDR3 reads TGTGCCAGCAGCTTAAGGATAGCCTCAGGAAACACCATATATTTT. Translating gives CASSLRIASGNTIYF.

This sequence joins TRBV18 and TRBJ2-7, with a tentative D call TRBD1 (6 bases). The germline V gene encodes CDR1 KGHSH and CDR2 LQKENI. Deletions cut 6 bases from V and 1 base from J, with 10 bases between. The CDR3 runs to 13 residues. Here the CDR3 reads CASSQQGSYEQYF. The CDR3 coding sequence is TGTGCCAGCTCGCAACAGGGTTCCTACGAGCAGTACTTC.

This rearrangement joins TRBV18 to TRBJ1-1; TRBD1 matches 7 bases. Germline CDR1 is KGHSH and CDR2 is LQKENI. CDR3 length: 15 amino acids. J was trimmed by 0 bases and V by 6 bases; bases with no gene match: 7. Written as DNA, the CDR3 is TGTGCCAGCTCCCTGGGGGGACAGCTGAACACTGAAGCTTTCTTT. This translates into CASSLGGQLNTEAFF.

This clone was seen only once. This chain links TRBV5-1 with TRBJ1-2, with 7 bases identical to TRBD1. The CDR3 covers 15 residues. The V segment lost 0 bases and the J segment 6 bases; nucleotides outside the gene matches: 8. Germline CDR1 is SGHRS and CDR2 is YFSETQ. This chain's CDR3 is CASSLAGQDSHGYTF. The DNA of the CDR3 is TGCGCCAGCAGCTTGGCCGGACAGGACAGTCATGGCTACACCTTC.

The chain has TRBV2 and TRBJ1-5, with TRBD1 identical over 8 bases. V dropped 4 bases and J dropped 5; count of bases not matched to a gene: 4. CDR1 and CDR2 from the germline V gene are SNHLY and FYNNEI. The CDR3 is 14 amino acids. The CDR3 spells CASSGQGQDQPQHF. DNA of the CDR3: TGTGCCAGCAGTGGACAGGGGCAGGATCAGCCCCAGCATTTT. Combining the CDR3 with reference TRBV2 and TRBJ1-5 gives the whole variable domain EPEVTQTPSHQVTQMGQEVILRCVPISNHLYFYWYRQILGQKVEFLVSFYNNEISEKSEIFDDQFSVERPDGSNFTLKIRSTKLEDSAMYFCASSGQGQDQPQHFGDGTRLSIL.

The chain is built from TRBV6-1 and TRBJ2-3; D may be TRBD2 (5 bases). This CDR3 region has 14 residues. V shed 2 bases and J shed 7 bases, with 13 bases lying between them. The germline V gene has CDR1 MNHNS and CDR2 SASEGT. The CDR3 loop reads CASSEYGKKNTQYF. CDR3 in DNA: TGTGCCAGCAGTGAATACGGGAAGAAAAATACGCAGTATTTT.

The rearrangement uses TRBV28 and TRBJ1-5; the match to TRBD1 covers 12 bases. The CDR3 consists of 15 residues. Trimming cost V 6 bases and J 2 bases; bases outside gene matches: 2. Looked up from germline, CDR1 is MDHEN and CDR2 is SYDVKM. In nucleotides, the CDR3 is TGTGCCAGCAGCCGGGACAGGGGGCGCAATCAGCCCCAGCATTTT. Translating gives CASSRDRGRNQPQHF.

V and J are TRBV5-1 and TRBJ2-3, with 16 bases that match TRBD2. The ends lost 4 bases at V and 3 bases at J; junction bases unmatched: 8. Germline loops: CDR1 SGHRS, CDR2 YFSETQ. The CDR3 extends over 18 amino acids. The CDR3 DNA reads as TGCGCCAGCAGCCTGGGACTAGCGGGGGGGCTAGGGACAGATACGCAGTATTTT. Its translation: CASSLGLAGGLGTDTQYF. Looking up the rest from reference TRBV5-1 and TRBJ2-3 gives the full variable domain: KAGVTQTPRYLIKTRGQQVTLSCSPISGHRSVSWYQQTPGQGLQFLFEYFSETQRNKGNFPGRFSGRQFSNSRSEMNVSTLELGDSALYLCASSLGLAGGLGTDTQYFGPGTRLTVL.

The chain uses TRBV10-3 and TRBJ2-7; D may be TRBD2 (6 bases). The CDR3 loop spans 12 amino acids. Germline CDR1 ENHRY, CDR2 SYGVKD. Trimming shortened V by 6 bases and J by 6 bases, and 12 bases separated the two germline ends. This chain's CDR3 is CAISEQGGEQYF. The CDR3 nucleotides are TGTGCCATCAGCGAGCAGGGAGGCGAGCAGTACTTC.